This T cell receptor (beta chain) was recorded in a study of cytomegalovirus exposure and HLA in healthy donors. The data were produced by immunoSEQ multiplex PCR, yet TCRdb's version contains in-frame clones alone and is incomplete. The repertoire holds 130,000 to 150,000 clones, with around 90% as singletons. The V segment lost 6 bases and the J segment 5 bases; nucleotides outside the gene matches: 10. CDR1 and CDR2 from the germline V gene are KGHSH and LQKENI. The CDR3 loop spans 15 amino acids. The chain carries TRBV18 and TRBJ2-5; 9 bases line up with TRBD2. Sequencing input: PBMCs. This receptor was obtained from a man aged 18-30 years in good health and CMV-seropositive. CDR3 nucleotide sequence: TGTGCCAGCTCCCCAGAAGCGGGAGGACGGGAGACCCAGTACTTC. This sequence encodes CASSPEAGGRETQYF.